This entry describes one TCR beta chain. The sample belongs to a study of blood T cell repertoires in COVID-19. About the research overall: Collection of acute and convalescent COVID-19 samples took place in the United States, Italy and Spain. T cells, B-cell-depleted T cells, or PBMCs supplied cDNA or gDNA.

Authors' data handling: By means of reference gene primer amplification, nucleated cell counts were estimated. Sequencing used immunoSEQ multiplex PCR; TCRdb keeps in-frame clones, though not all of them. From that table come the V and J calls and clone size; the DNA was used to work out D and trimming. The sample yields approximately 92,000 clones, roughly 80% seen once. The CDR3 loop spans 14 amino acids. Between the trimmed V and J ends, which lost 1 base and 5 bases, there was a span of 12 bases. Germline CDR1 is MDHEN and CDR2 is SYDVKM. V usage is TRBV28 and J usage is TRBJ2-7, with a weak D call TRBD1 (6 bases). The material sequenced was peripheral blood. The sequence was collected from a man between 50 and 59 years old who had recovered from COVID-19. CDR3 residues: CASSLSGAQDEQYF. As DNA, the CDR3 is TGTGCCAGCAGTTTATCAGGGGCCCAGGACGAGCAGTACTTC. The full variable domain, its missing parts supplied by reference TRBV28 and TRBJ2-7, is DVKVTQSSRYLVKRTGEKVFLECVQDMDHENMFWYRQDPGLGLRLIYFSYDVKMKEKGDIPEGYSVSREKKERFSLILESASTNQTSMYLCASSLSGAQDEQYFGPGTRLTVT.